This T cell receptor beta chain came from a study of blood T cell repertoires in COVID-19. Study-wide background: The study drew acute and convalescent COVID-19 samples from the United States, Italy and Spain. In each case, the material was cDNA or gDNA derived from T cells, B-cell-depleted T cells, or PBMCs.

Original processing methods: Scientists estimated how many nucleated cells there were by amplifying reference gene primers. Method: immunoSEQ multiplex PCR; TCRdb's copy keeps in-frame clones and lacks some. Clonal size and the V and J genes are those of that table, whereas D and trimming came from the DNA. Of around 60,000 clones listed, 70% to 90% are singletons. This clone has a handful of counts. This CDR3 is 14 amino acids long. The germline gives CDR1 SEHNR, CDR2 FQNEAQ (reference sequence). Trimming left V 4 bases short and J 6 bases short, with 12 bases between. Sequencing used peripheral blood. The chain couples TRBV7-9 to TRBJ2-2; weak D call: TRBD1 (6 bases). The sequence was obtained from a man in his 70s with acute or convalescent COVID-19. This chain's CDR3 is CASSSLQGSGELFF. CDR3 DNA: TGTGCCAGCAGCTCCTTACAGGGATCCGGGGAGCTGTTTTTT.